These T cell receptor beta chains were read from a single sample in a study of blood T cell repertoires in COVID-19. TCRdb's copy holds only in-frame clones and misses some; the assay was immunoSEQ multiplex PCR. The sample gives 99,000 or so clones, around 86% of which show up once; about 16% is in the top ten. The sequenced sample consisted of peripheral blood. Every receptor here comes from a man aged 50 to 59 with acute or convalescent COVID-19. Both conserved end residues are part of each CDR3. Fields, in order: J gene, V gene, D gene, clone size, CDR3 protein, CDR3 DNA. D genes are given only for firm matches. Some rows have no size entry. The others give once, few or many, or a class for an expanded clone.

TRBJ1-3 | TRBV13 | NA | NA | CASSLPFSGNTIYF | TGTGCCAGCAGCTTACCGTTCTCTGGAAACACCATATATTTT
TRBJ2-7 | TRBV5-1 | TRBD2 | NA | CASSLEFGGLAGVKQYF | TGCGCCAGCAGCTTGGAATTCGGGGGACTAGCGGGAGTGAAGCAGTACTTC
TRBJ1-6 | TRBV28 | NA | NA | CASSQTSPGTGSYNSPLHF | TGTGCCAGCAGCCAAACTTCCCCCGGGACTGGCTCCTATAATTCACCCCTCCACTTT
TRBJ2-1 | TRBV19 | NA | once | CASSIWQGSFLSYNEQFF | TGTGCCAGTAGTATCTGGCAGGGGTCATTTCTCTCCTACAATGAGCAGTTCTTC
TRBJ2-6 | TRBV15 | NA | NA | CATSRPAGANVLTF | TGTGCCACCAGTCGTCCTGCTGGGGCCAACGTCCTGACTTTC
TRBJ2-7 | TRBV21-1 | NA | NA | CASSRNPTSGRDLYEQYF | TGTGCCAGCAGCAGGAATCCGACTAGCGGGAGAGACCTTTACGAGCAGTACTTC
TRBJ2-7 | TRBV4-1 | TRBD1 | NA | CASSRGQGAYEQYF | TGCGCCAGCAGCCGGGGACAGGGAGCCTACGAGCAGTACTTC
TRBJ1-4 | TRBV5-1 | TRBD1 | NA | CASSVGQGGEKLFF | TGCGCCAGCAGCGTCGGACAGGGCGGTGAAAAACTGTTTTTT
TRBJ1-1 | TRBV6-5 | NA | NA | CASRVQGAANTEAFF | TGTGCCAGCAGGGTCCAAGGGGCCGCGAACACTGAAGCTTTCTTT
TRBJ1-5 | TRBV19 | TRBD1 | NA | CASTRDRVGNQPQHF | TGTGCCAGTACTCGGGACAGGGTAGGCAATCAGCCCCAGCATTTT
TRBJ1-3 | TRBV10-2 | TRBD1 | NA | CASSVQGASGNTIYF | TGCGCCAGCAGTGTCCAGGGGGCCTCTGGAAACACCATATATTTT
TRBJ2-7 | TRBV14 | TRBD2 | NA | CASSQDLVSGGYEQYF | TGTGCCAGCAGCCAAGATCTGGTTAGCGGGGGCTACGAGCAGTACTTC
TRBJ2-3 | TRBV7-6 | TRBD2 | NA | CASSPRTSGSPDTQYF | TGTGCCAGCAGCCCAAGGACTAGCGGGAGTCCAGATACGCAGTATTTT
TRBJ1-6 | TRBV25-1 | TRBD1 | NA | CASSEDGQGSPLHF | TGTGCCAGCAGTGAAGATGGACAGGGCTCACCCCTCCACTTT
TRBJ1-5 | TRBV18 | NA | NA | CASSRGKNQPQHF | TGTGCCAGCTCACGTGGCAAAAATCAGCCCCAGCATTTT
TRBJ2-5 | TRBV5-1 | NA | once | CASSPGNQETQYF | TGCGCCAGCAGCCCCGGGAACCAAGAGACCCAGTACTTC
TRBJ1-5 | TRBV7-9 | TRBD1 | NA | CASSPSGSGGYGNQPQHF | TGTGCCAGCAGCCCCAGTGGGTCAGGGGGTTACGGCAATCAGCCCCAGCATTTT
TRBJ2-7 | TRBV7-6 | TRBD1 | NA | CASSSSTGGYEQYF | TGTGCCAGCAGCTCGTCGACAGGGGGCTACGAGCAGTACTTC
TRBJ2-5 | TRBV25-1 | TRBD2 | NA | CASSYGTSGQETQYF | TGTGCCAGCAGTTATGGAACTAGCGGGCAAGAGACCCAGTACTTC
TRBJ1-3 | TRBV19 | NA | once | CASSVPGVSGNTIYF | TGTGCCAGTAGTGTCCCGGGGGTTTCAGGAAACACCATATATTTT
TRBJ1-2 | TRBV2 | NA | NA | CASSETPTGTYGYTF | TGTGCCAGCAGTGAAACCCCGACAGGTACTTATGGCTACACCTTC
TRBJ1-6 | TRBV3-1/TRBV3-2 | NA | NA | CASSPTGSSYNSPLHF | TGTGCCAGCAGCCCCACAGGGAGCTCCTATAATTCACCCCTCCACTTT
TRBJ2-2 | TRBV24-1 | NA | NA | CATSDLGQGNTGELFF | TGTGCCACCAGTGATTTAGGGCAGGGAAACACCGGGGAGCTGTTTTTT
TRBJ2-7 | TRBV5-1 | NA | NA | CASSSRGQSYEQYF | TGCGCCAGCAGCTCACGAGGACAATCCTACGAGCAGTACTTC
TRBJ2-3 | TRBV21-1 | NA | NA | CASSKECSPSTDTQYF | TGTGCCAGCAGCAAAGAGTGTAGTCCTAGCACAGATACGCAGTATTTT
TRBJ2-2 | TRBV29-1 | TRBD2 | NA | CSVRLAGANTGELFF | TGCAGCGTTAGGCTAGCGGGAGCGAACACCGGGGAGCTGTTTTTT
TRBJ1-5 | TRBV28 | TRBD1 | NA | CASSPRQGIQGNQPQHF | TGTGCCAGCAGTCCCCGACAGGGAATCCAAGGCAATCAGCCCCAGCATTTT